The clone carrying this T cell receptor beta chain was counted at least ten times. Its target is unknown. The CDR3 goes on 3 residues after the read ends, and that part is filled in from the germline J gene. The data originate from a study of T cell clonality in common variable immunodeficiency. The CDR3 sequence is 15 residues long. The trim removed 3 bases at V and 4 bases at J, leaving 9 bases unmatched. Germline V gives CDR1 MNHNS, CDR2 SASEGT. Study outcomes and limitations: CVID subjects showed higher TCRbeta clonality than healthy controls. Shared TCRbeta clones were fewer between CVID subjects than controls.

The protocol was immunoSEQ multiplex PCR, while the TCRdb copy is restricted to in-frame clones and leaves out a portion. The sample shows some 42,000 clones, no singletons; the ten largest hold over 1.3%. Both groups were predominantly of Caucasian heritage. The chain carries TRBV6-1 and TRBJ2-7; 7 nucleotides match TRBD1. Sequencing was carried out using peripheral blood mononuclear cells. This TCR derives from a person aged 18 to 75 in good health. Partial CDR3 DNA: TGTGCCAGCAGTGATACTGACAGGGATCCTTACGAG. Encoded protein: CASSDTDRDPYE. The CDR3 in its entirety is CASSDTDRDPYEQYF.